The T cell receptor beta chain under discussion was sequenced for a study of cytomegalovirus exposure and HLA in healthy donors. Study-wide results and caveats: Earlier analysis yielded a pattern in which most TCR beta V segments were productive about 90% or about 30% of the time. Roughly uniform depth of sequencing across donors was assumed in presence/absence analyses. The authors later linked a missense DCLRE1C variant to TCR beta V- and J-gene trimming. Excluded were some V segments that proved indistinguishable, including TRBV6-2 and TRBV6-3.

The table lists this clone with a few counts. What it binds is unknown. Use of 60 Vbeta and 13 Jbeta primers characterized the PCR. Clones were read by immunoSEQ multiplex PCR, and TCRdb kept only the in-frame ones, dropping some. The sample consists of about 120,000 clones, approximately 10% of them appearing once. CDR3 length equals 14 residues. V trimming: 6 bases; J trimming: 0 bases; junction bases outside the gene matches: 4. In germline, CDR1 is MNHNY, CDR2 SVGAGI (reference sequence). The specimen sequenced was PBMCs. The J gene is TRBJ1-1, the V gene TRBV6-6; TRBD1 agrees at 7 bases. The source of this sequence is a woman aged 18-29 years in good health and CMV-seropositive. CDR3 amino acids: CASRHTGVNTEAFF. CDR3 bases: TGTGCCAGCAGACATACAGGGGTGAACACTGAAGCTTTCTTT.